The 12 T cell receptor beta chains in this list originate from one sample, sequenced in a study of identical twins. TCRdb re-derived calls from the 5' RACE reads in MiXCR, one entry per CDR3 protein. The sample contains hundreds of thousands of distinct CDR3 sequences, roughly a quarter of which appear only once. The sample was also linked to a second study, of T cells expressing NK-cell markers.

Material: CD4+ T cells sorted from blood. These receptors came from a woman between 18 and 30 years old in good health.

The chain recombines TRBV11-2 with TRBJ2-5; 7 nucleotides agree with TRBD2. The junction had 13 bases not matched to a gene; V was cut back by 4 bases and J by 5 bases. CDR1 and CDR2 (germline): SGHAT, FQNNGV. CDR3 length equals 16 residues. The CDR3 loop is CASSSLWSGVGETQYF. The CDR3 DNA reads as TGTGCCAGCAGCTCACTGTGGAGCGGGGTAGGGGAGACCCAGTACTTC.

The V call is TRBV20-1, the J call TRBJ2-3; TRBD2 agrees at 12 bases. The CDR3 spans 17 residues. Trimming removed 4 bases from V and 0 bases from J; junction bases left unmatched: 8. Germline lookup yields CDR1 DFQATT and CDR2 SNEGSKA (reference sequence). CDR3 sequence (DNA): TGCAGTGCTAAGTCACTAGCGGGGGGCTCAAGCACAGATACGCAGTATTTT. As protein: CSAKSLAGGSSTDTQYF.

The J gene is TRBJ2-5, the V gene TRBV12-5; D is ambiguous. This CDR3 has 13 amino acids. V was pared by 1 base and J by 3 bases, with 6 bases between. CDR1 is LGHNT, CDR2 FRNRAP, per germline. The CDR3 here is CASGLGPKETQYF. The CDR3 nucleotides are TGTGCTAGTGGTTTGGGGCCTAAAGAGACCCAGTACTTC.

V and J are TRBV3-1 and TRBJ2-1; D gene ambiguous. The V end lost 4 bases, the J end lost 4 bases, and 14 bases lay between the germline ends. The CDR3 runs to 15 residues. From germline, CDR1 is LGHDT and CDR2 YNNKEL (reference sequence). CDR3 in DNA: TGTGCCAGCAGCCCCTCTGGGGTACCGTACAATGAGCAGTTCTTC. The encoded protein is CASSPSGVPYNEQFF.

This clonotype was seen only a few times. The V and J genes are TRBV5-6 and TRBJ1-5, with a weak D call TRBD1 (6 bases). Germline CDR1 is SGHDT and CDR2 is YYEEEE. The CDR3 has 13 residues. Trimming left V 2 bases short and J 12 bases short, with 15 bases between. The DNA of the CDR3 is TGTGCCAGCAGCTTAACTTCCACAGGGAGCCAGCATTTT. Encoded protein: CASSLTSTGSQHF. Full variable domain (rest looked up from reference TRBV5-6 and TRBJ1-5): DAGVTQSPTHLIKTRGQQVTLRCSPKSGHDTVSWYQQALGQGPQFIFQYYEEEERQRGNFPDRFSGHQFPNYSSELNVNALLLGDSALYLCASSLTSTGSQHFGDGTRLSIL.

The CDR3 nucleotides are TGCAGTGCCTTGGACCGGGACAGCTCCCAAGAGACCCAGTACTTC. Translated, it gives CSALDRDSSQETQYF. J is TRBJ2-5 and V is TRBV20-1, with 7 bases matching TRBD1. Germline assignment: CDR1 DFQATT and CDR2 SNEGSKA (reference sequence). The CDR3 runs to 15 residues. J lost 1 base, V lost 6 bases, and 11 bases had no gene match.

This clonotype was seen a handful of times. The chain is built from TRBV29-1 and TRBJ1-1, with a weak D call TRBD1 (5 bases). Trimming left V 6 bases short and J 4 bases short, with 15 bases between. CDR3 length: 13 residues. CDR1 SQVTM and CDR2 ANQGSEA come from the germline V gene. For the CDR3, the DNA is TGCAGCGTACGCTGGGGCCGGGGCACTGAAGCTTTCTTT. It translates to CSVRWGRGTEAFF.

The table lists this clonotype with a few counts. The chain couples TRBV3-1 to TRBJ2-1, with 7 bases identical to TRBD2. Looked up from germline, CDR1 is LGHDT and CDR2 is YNNKEL (reference sequence). CDR3 size: 15 residues. The V and J ends lost 4 bases and 6 bases, in that order; junction bases with no gene match: 9. The CDR3 bases are TGTGCCAGCAGCCTCCAGCGGGGAACTGTCAATGAGCAGTTCTTC. The encoded protein is CASSLQRGTVNEQFF.

CDR3 DNA sequence: TGCGCCAGCAGTTGGGGGCTAGCGGGAGAGCAGTACTTC. Residues: CASSWGLAGEQYF. The V and J genes are TRBV10-1 and TRBJ2-7, with TRBD2 identical over 9 bases. This CDR3 spans 13 amino acids. Germline CDR1 WNHNN, CDR2 SYGVQD (reference sequence). V was pared by 5 bases and J by 7 bases, with 6 bases of the junction left unmatched.

The chain couples TRBV5-1 to TRBJ2-3; maybe TRBD1 (6 bases). CDR1 is SGHRS, CDR2 YFSETQ, per germline. This CDR3 comprises 13 residues. Trimming stripped 5 bases from V and 6 bases from J, with 13 bases between. The CDR3 nucleotides read TGCGCCAGCAGTTGGGGACAAGGGGATACGCAGTATTTT. The encoded protein is CASSWGQGDTQYF.

This clonotype was counted between two and nine times. The chain recombines TRBV20-1 with TRBJ2-2; 12 bases fit TRBD2. CDR3 length equals 16 residues. Looked up from germline, CDR1 is DFQATT and CDR2 is SNEGSKA (reference sequence). V shed 6 bases and J 7 bases; nucleotides not matched to a gene: 12. The CDR3 nucleotides read TGCAGTGCCGAACCACGACTAGCGGGAGAATTCGGGGAGCTGTTTTTT. Its translation is CSAEPRLAGEFGELFF.

In this sample, this clonotype turned up a few times. The CDR3 here is CASSLSVRGDGYTF. The CDR3 DNA follows: TGTGCCAGCAGTTTATCGGTGCGGGGGGATGGCTACACCTTC. The rearrangement joins TRBV27 to TRBJ1-2; D is possibly TRBD1 (5 bases). CDR3 length equals 14 residues. Germline lookup yields CDR1 MNHEY and CDR2 SMNVEV (reference sequence). V dropped 0 bases and J dropped 6 bases, with 11 bases sitting between them.